This TCR beta chain was found in a study of blood T cell repertoires in COVID-19. On the study more broadly: The study drew acute and convalescent COVID-19 samples from the United States, Italy and Spain. Nucleic acid was either cDNA or gDNA, and it came from T cells, B-cell-depleted T cells, or PBMCs.

The germline V and J ends were trimmed by 2 bases and 1 base, with 11 bases remaining between them. Germline CDR1 SEHNR, CDR2 FQNEAQ (reference sequence). The CDR3 runs 15 residues. Authors' analysis steps: Estimation of nucleated cell counts was performed using reference gene primer amplification. The data were produced by immunoSEQ multiplex PCR, yet TCRdb's version contains in-frame clones alone and is incomplete. That table furnishes V, J and clone size, whereas the DNA furnished D and trimming. The sample consists of about 250,000 clones, 70% to 90% of them appearing once. The receptor was derived from an older woman with active or convalescent COVID-19. The chain employs TRBV7-9 and TRBJ2-5, with D possibly matching TRBD1 (6 bases). Sequencing was performed on peripheral blood. CDR3 region: CASSLLQGTQETQYF. The CDR3 DNA reads TGTGCCAGCAGCTTACTCCAGGGGACCCAAGAGACCCAGTACTTC.